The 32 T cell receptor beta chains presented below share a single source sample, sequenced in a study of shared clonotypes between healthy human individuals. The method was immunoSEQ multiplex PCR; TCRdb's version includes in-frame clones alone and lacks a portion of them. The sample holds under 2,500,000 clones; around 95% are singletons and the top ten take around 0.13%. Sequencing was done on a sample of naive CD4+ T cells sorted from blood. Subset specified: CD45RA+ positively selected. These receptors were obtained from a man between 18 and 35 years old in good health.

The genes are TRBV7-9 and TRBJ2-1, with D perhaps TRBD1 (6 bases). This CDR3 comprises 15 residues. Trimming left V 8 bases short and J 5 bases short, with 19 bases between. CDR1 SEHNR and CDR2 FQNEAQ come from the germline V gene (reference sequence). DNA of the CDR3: TGTGCCAGCGCCGGCGGACAGCACATCAACAATGAGCAGTTCTTC. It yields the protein CASAGGQHINNEQFF.

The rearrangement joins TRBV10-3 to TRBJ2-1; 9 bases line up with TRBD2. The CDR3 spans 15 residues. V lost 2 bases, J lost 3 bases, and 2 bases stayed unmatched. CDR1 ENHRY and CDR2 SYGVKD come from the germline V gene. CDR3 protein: CAISEEAGGYNEQFF. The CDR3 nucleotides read TGTGCCATCAGTGAGGAAGCGGGGGGCTACAATGAGCAGTTCTTC.

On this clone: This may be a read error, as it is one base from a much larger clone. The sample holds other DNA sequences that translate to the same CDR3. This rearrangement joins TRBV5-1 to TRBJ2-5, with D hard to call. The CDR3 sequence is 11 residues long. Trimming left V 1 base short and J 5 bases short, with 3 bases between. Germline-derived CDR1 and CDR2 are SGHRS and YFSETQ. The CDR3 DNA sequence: TGCGCCAGCAGCTTGCAGGAGACCCAGTACTTC. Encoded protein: CASSLQETQYF.

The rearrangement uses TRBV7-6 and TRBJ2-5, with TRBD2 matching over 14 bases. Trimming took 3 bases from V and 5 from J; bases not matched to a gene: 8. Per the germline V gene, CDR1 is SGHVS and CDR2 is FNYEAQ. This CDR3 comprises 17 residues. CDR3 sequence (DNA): TGTGCCAGCAGCTTTACCGGACTAGCGGGAGGTGTGGAGACCCAGTACTTC. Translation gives CASSFTGLAGGVETQYF.

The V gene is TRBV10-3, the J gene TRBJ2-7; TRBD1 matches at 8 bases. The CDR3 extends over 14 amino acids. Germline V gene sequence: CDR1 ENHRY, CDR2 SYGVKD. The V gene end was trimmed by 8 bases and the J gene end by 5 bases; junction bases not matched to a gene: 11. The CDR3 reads CAIRPGAGGDEQYF. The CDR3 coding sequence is TGTGCCATCCGCCCCGGGGCAGGGGGCGACGAGCAGTACTTC.

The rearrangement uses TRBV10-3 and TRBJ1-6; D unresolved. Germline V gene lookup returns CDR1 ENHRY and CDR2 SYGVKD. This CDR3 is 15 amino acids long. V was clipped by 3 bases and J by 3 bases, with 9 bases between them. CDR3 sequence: CAISEGQLYNSPLHF. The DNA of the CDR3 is TGTGCCATCAGTGAAGGTCAGCTCTATAATTCACCCCTCCACTTT.

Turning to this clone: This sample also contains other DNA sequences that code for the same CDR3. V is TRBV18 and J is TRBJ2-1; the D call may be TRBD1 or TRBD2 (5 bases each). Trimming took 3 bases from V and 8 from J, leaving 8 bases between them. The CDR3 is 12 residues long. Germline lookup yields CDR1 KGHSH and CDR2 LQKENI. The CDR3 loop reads CASSPRGDEQFF. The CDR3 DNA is TGTGCCAGCTCACCGCGAGGGGATGAGCAGTTCTTC.

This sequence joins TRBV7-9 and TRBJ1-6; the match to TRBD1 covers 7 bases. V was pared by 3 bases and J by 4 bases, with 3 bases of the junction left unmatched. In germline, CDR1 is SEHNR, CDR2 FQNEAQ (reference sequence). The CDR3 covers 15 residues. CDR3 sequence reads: CASSLSTGYNSPLHF. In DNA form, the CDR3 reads TGTGCCAGCAGCTTGTCGACAGGGTATAATTCACCCCTCCACTTT.

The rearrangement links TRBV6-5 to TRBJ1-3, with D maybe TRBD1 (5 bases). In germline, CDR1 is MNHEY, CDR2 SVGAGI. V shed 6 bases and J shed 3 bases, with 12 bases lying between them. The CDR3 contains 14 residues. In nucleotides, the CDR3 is TGTGCCAGCAGACCCGGGGGGGGTGGAAACACCATATATTTT. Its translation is CASRPGGGGNTIYF.

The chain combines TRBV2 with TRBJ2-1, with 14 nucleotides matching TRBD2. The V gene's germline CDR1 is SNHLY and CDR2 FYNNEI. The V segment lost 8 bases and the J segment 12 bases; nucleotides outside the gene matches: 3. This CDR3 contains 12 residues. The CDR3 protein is CASAGTSGGQFF. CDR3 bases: TGTGCCAGCGCCGGGACTAGCGGGGGGCAGTTCTTC.

The CDR3 loop reads CASSPSRLMNTEAFF. CDR3 coding DNA: TGTGCCAGCAGCCCCAGCCGCCTCATGAACACTGAAGCTTTCTTT. The chain joins TRBV28 to TRBJ1-1; D is uncertain. Germline lookup yields CDR1 MDHEN and CDR2 SYDVKM. Trimming cost V 6 bases and J 0 bases, with 14 bases left between them. CDR3 length: 15 residues.

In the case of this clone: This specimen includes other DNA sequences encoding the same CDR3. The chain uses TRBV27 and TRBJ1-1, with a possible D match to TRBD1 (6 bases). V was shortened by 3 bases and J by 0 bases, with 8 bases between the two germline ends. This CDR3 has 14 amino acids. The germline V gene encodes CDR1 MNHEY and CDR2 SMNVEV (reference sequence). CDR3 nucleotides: TGTGCCAGCAGTTTCAGGGGAATGAACACTGAAGCTTTCTTT. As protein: CASSFRGMNTEAFF.

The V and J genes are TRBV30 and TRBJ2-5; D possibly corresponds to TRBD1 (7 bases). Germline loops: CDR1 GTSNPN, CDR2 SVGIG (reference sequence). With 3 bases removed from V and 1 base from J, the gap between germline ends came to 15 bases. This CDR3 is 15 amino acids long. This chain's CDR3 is CAWSKTRDSQETQYF. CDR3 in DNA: TGTGCCTGGAGCAAGACGCGGGACAGCCAAGAGACCCAGTACTTC.

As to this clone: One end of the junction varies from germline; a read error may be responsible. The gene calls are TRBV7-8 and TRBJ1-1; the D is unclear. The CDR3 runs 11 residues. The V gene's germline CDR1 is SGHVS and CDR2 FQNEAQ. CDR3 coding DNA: TGTGCCAGCAGCTTAGCCCGTCGGGTGGTCTTT. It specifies CASSLARRVVF.

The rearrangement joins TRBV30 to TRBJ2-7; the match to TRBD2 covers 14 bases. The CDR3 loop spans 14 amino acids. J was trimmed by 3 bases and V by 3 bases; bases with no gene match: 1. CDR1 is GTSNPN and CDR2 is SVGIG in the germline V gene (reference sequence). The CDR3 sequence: CAWRGTSGGYEQYF. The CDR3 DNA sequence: TGTGCCTGGAGGGGGACTAGCGGGGGCTACGAGCAGTACTTC.

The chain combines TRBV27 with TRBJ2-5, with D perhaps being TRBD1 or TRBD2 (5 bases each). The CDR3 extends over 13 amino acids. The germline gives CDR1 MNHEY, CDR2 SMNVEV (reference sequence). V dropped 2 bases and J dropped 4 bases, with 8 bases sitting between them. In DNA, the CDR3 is TGTGCCAGCAGTTTACCAGGGACAGAGACCCAGTACTTC. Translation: CASSLPGTETQYF.

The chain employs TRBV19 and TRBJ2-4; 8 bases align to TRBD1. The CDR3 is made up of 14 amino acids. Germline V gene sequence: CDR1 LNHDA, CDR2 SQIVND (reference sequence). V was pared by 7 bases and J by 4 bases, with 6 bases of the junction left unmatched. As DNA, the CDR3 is TGTGCCAGTACTAACAGGGGGGAGAAAAACATTCAGTACTTC. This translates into CASTNRGEKNIQYF.

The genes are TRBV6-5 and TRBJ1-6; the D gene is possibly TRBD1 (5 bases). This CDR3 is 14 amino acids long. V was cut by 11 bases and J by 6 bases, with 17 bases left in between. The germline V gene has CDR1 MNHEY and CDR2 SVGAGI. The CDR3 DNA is TGTGCCTGCTCTGGGGCACAGATTAATTCACCCCTCCACTTT. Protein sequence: CACSGAQINSPLHF.

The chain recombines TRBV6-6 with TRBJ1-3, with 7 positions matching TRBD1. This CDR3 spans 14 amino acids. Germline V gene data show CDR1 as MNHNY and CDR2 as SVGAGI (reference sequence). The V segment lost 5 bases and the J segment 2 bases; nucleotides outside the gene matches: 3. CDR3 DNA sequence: TGTGCCAGCAGTCCTGGGACAGCTGGAAACACCATATATTTT. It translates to CASSPGTAGNTIYF.

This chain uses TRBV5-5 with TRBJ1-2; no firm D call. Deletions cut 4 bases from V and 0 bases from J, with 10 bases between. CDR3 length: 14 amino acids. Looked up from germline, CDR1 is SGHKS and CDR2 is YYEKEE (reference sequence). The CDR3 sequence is CASSTGPSNYGYTF. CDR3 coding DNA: TGTGCCAGCAGCACTGGACCCTCTAACTATGGCTACACCTTC.

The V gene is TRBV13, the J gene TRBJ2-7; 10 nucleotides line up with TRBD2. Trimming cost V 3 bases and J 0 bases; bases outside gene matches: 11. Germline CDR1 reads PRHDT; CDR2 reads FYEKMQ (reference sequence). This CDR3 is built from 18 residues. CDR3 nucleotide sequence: TGTGCCAGCAGCTTGATGGGCGTACTAGCGGGAAGCTCCTACGAGCAGTACTTC. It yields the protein CASSLMGVLAGSSYEQYF.

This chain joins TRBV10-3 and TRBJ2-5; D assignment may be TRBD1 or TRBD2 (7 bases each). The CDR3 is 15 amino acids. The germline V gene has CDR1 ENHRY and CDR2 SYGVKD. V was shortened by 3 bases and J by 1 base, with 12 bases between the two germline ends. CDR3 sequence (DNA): TGTGCCATCAGTGACCAGGGGGGGGGCCAAGAGACCCAGTACTTC. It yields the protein CAISDQGGGQETQYF.

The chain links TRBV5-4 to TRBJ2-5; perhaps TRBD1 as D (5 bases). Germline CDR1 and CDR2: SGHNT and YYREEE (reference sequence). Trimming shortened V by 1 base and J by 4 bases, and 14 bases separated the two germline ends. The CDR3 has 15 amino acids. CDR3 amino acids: CASSLKGFNGETQYF. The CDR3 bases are TGTGCCAGCAGCTTGAAGGGGTTTAACGGAGAGACCCAGTACTTC.

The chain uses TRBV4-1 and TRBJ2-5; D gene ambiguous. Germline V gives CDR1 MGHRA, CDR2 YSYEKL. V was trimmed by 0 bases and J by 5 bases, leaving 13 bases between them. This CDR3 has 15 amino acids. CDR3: CASSQDPSQRETQYF. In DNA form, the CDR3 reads TGCGCCAGCAGCCAAGATCCTTCCCAACGGGAGACCCAGTACTTC.

In DNA form, the CDR3 reads TGTGCCAGCTCACCACAAGGGACTTCTGGGGCCAACGTCCTGACTTTC. Its protein is CASSPQGTSGANVLTF. The chain has TRBV18 and TRBJ2-6, with D maybe TRBD2 (6 bases). The germline V gene has CDR1 KGHSH and CDR2 LQKENI. V lost 1 base, J lost 1 base, and 8 bases lay in between. The CDR3 contains 16 residues.

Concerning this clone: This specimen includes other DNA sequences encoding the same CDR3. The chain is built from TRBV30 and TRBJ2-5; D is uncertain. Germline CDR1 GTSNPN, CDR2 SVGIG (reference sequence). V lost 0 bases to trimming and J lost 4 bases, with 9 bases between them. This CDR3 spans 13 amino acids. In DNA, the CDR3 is TGTGCCTGGAGTGTAGGAGCAGTAGAGACCCAGTACTTC. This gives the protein CAWSVGAVETQYF.

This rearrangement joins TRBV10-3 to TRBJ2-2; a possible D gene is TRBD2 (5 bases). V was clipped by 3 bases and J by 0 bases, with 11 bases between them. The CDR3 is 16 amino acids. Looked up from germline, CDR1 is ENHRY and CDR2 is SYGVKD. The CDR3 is CAISDGSETNTGELFF. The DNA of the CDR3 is TGTGCCATCAGTGATGGTAGCGAGACGAACACCGGGGAGCTGTTTTTT.

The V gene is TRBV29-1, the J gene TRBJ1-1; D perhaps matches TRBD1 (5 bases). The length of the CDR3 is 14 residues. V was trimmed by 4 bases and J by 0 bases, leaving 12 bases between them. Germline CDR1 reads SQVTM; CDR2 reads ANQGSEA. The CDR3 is CSVAVGRMNTEAFF. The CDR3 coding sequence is TGCAGCGTTGCCGTGGGACGGATGAACACTGAAGCTTTCTTT.

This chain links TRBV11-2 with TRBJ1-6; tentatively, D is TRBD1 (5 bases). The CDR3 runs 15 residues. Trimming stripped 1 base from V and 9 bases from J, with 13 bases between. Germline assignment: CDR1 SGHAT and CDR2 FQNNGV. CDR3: CASSLAWGIVSPLHF. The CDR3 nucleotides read TGTGCCAGCAGCTTAGCGTGGGGGATCGTTTCACCCCTCCACTTT.

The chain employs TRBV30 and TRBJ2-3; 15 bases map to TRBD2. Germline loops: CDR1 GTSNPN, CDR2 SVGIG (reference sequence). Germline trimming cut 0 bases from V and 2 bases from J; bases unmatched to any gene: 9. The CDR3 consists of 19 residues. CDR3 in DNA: TGTGCCTGGAGTGTTCCAGGACTAGCGGGAGGGGGCAACACAGATACGCAGTATTTT. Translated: CAWSVPGLAGGGNTDTQYF.

In DNA, the CDR3 is TGTGCCTGGAGTTCGGGCAGGGTCACCTACGAGCAGTACTTC. It encodes CAWSSGRVTYEQYF. V gene TRBV30 combines with J gene TRBJ2-7; maybe TRBD1 (5 bases). This CDR3 is built from 14 residues. The ends were cut back, 2 bases at V and 2 bases at J, with 13 bases in the middle. The germline gives CDR1 GTSNPN, CDR2 SVGIG (reference sequence).

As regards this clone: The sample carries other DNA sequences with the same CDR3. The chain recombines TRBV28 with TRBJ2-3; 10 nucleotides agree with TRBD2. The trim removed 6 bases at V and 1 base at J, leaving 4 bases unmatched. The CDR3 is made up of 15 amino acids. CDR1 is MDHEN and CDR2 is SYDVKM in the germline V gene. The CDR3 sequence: CASSSLAGGTDTQYF. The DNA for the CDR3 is TGTGCCAGCAGCTCCCTAGCGGGGGGCACAGATACGCAGTATTTT.